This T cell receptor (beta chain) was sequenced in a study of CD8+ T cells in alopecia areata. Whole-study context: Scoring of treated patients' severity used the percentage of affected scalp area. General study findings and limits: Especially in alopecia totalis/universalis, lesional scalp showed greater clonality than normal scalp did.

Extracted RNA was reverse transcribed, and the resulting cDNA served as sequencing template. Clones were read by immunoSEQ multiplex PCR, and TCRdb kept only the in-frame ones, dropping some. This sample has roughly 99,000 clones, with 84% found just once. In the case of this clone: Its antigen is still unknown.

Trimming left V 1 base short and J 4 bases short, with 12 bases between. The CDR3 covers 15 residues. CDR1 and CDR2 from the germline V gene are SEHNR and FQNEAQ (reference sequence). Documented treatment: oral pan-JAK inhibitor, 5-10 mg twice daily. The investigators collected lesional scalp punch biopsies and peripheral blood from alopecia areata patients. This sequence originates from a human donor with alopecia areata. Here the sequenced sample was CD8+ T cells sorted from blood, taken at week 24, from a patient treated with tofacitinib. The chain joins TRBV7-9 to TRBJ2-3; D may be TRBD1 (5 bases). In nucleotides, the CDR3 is TGTGCCAGCAGCTTAGAAAGGGGAAGGGCAGATACGCAGTATTTT. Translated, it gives CASSLERGRADTQYF.